The 32 T cell receptor beta chains presented below share a single source sample, sequenced in a study of CD4+ T cells in melanoma. Only in-frame clones appear in the TCRdb table, and some are missing; sequencing was by immunoSEQ multiplex PCR. This sample has roughly 140,000 clones, with about nine tenths found just once. Receptor source: a human donor with melanoma.

The chain uses TRBV10-1 and TRBJ1-2; no reliable D call. The CDR3 contains 13 residues. Trimming took off 0 bases at V and 3 bases at J, with 5 bases between the two ends. The germline gives CDR1 WNHNN, CDR2 SYGVQD (reference sequence). The CDR3 region is CASSESGYYGYTF. DNA of the CDR3: TGCGCCAGCAGTGAGTCAGGGTACTATGGCTACACCTTC.

The V call is TRBV5-6, the J call TRBJ2-4; the D gene is possibly TRBD1 (5 bases). Per germline, CDR1 SGHDT and CDR2 YYEEEE. The CDR3 has 16 amino acids. Trimming removed 7 bases at V and 0 bases at J, with 17 bases between. The CDR3 nucleotides read TGTGCCAGCTCTTACAGGCGGACCCTAGCCAAAAACATTCAGTACTTC. Amino acid sequence: CASSYRRTLAKNIQYF.

J is TRBJ1-5 and V is TRBV7-8, with 9 nucleotides matching TRBD1. With 5 bases clipped from V and 5 bases from J, the junction kept 7 bases outside the gene matches. The germline V gene encodes CDR1 SGHVS and CDR2 FQNEAQ. The CDR3 extends over 15 amino acids. In DNA, the CDR3 is TGTGCCAGCAGCCCCGGGACAGGGAAGGATCAGCCCCAGCATTTT. Its translation: CASSPGTGKDQPQHF.

The V gene is TRBV30, the J gene TRBJ2-7; 7 bases map to TRBD1. The CDR3 consists of 13 residues. Germline CDR1 is GTSNPN and CDR2 is SVGIG (reference sequence). Unmatched junction bases numbered 4, after V lost 3 bases and J lost 2 bases. The CDR3 region has the DNA TGTGCCTGGAGACGGGGACAGCCCTACGAGCAGTACTTC. It yields the protein CAWRRGQPYEQYF.

This sequence joins TRBV2 and TRBJ2-7; D is uncertain. V lost 3 bases and J lost 2, with 8 bases in between. There are 13 residues in the CDR3. In germline, CDR1 is SNHLY, CDR2 FYNNEI. CDR3 in amino acids: CASSEGLTYEQYF. In nucleotides, the CDR3 is TGTGCCAGCAGTGAGGGTCTCACCTACGAGCAGTACTTC.

This chain's CDR3 is CASRGTGEWRGYTF. The CDR3, as DNA: TGTGCCAGCAGAGGGACAGGGGAGTGGCGTGGCTACACCTTC. The chain recombines TRBV6-5 with TRBJ1-2; 10 positions match TRBD1. Germline values: CDR1 MNHEY, CDR2 SVGAGI. The CDR3 has 14 residues. V gave up 6 bases and J gave up 7 bases; unmatched junction bases: 8.

The V gene is TRBV7-8, the J gene TRBJ2-1; 8 nucleotides agree with TRBD1. CDR1 and CDR2 (germline): SGHVS, FQNEAQ. V gave up 0 bases and J gave up 0 bases; unmatched junction bases: 1. The CDR3 is 16 amino acids. CDR3 sequence: CASSLARGLSYNEQFF. Here the CDR3 DNA reads TGTGCCAGCAGCTTAGCCAGGGGGCTCTCCTACAATGAGCAGTTCTTC.

This rearrangement joins TRBV5-1 to TRBJ1-2, with D uncertain. With 0 bases removed from V and 2 bases from J, the gap between germline ends came to 11 bases. In germline, CDR1 is SGHRS, CDR2 YFSETQ. This CDR3 contains 15 residues. The CDR3 sequence: CASSLDAEQNYGYTF. The CDR3 DNA is TGCGCCAGCAGCTTGGACGCAGAGCAAAACTATGGCTACACCTTC.

This rearrangement joins TRBV9 to TRBJ1-2, with TRBD1 as a possible D gene (5 bases). The CDR3 spans 13 residues. V was trimmed by 0 bases and J by 7 bases, leaving 10 bases between them. Germline V CDR1 and CDR2: SGDLS, YYNGEE. The CDR3 region is CASSVAQGGGYTF. Here the CDR3 DNA reads TGTGCCAGCAGCGTAGCGCAGGGAGGTGGCTACACCTTC.

The chain joins TRBV10-2 to TRBJ1-5; no clear D gene. Germline V CDR1 and CDR2: WSHSY, SAAADI. The CDR3 runs to 15 residues. The V and J ends lost 2 bases and 5 bases respectively, with 13 bases between them. The CDR3, as DNA: TGCGCCAGCAGTGAGGCCTCTCTCACAGATCAGCCCCAGCATTTT. Residues: CASSEASLTDQPQHF.

The chain is built from TRBV11-2 and TRBJ2-7; D unclear. The germline V and J ends were trimmed by 2 bases and 9 bases, with 17 bases remaining between them. The CDR3 consists of 14 residues. CDR1 is SGHAT, CDR2 FQNNGV, per germline. CDR3 residues: CASSLMSTRPAQYF. As DNA, the CDR3 is TGTGCCAGCAGCTTAATGTCGACACGGCCCGCGCAGTACTTC.

The rearrangement joins TRBV6-5 to TRBJ1-4; tentatively, D is TRBD1 (6 bases). This CDR3 spans 15 amino acids. Germline CDR1 reads MNHEY; CDR2 reads SVGAGI. V was shortened by 0 bases and J by 8 bases, with 13 bases between the two germline ends. CDR3 in amino acids: CASSYSAGALEKLFF. The CDR3 nucleotides read TGTGCCAGCAGTTACTCGGCAGGGGCGCTAGAAAAACTGTTTTTT.

The chain has TRBV25-1 and TRBJ2-1; D call uncertain. This CDR3 region has 14 residues. The V gene lost 1 base and the J gene lost 6 bases, with 10 bases spanning the gap. Germline lookup yields CDR1 MGHDK and CDR2 SYGVNS. CDR3 amino acids: CASSESDLRNEQFF. CDR3 in DNA: TGTGCCAGCAGTGAATCTGACCTCCGCAATGAGCAGTTCTTC.

This clone was seen a handful of times. This chain joins TRBV5-1 and TRBJ2-5; the D gene is possibly TRBD2 (5 bases). The germline V gene encodes CDR1 SGHRS and CDR2 YFSETQ. Trimming took 7 bases from V and 0 from J, leaving 10 bases between them. There are 13 residues in the CDR3. The DNA of the CDR3 is TGCGCCAGCTGGGGAGACAACCAAGAGACCCAGTACTTC. As protein: CASWGDNQETQYF.

This chain links TRBV11-2 with TRBJ2-3; the D gene could be TRBD1 or TRBD2 (5 bases each). V was pared by 8 bases and J by 6 bases, with 21 bases between. Germline V gene sequence: CDR1 SGHAT, CDR2 FQNNGV. This CDR3 has 15 amino acids. This CDR3 is CASASTRAGTDTQYF. The CDR3 nucleotides are TGTGCCAGCGCCTCAACCAGGGCAGGGACGGATACGCAGTATTTT.

The V call is TRBV11-2, the J call TRBJ1-6; D remains unclear. The CDR3 consists of 14 residues. Germline V gene sequence: CDR1 SGHAT, CDR2 FQNNGV. The V and J ends lost 3 bases and 7 bases respectively, with 10 bases between them. In nucleotides, the CDR3 is TGTGCCAGCAGCTTCCTGACCCAGAATTCACCCCTCCACTTT. Encoded protein: CASSFLTQNSPLHF.

This sequence joins TRBV5-1 and TRBJ2-1, with D tentatively TRBD1 (5 bases). Trimming removed 0 bases at V and 8 bases at J, with 9 bases between. CDR1 is SGHRS, CDR2 YFSETQ, per germline. The CDR3 length is 13 residues. In DNA form, the CDR3 reads TGCGCCAGCAGCTTGGCTAGGGGCGATGAGCAGTTCTTC. It translates to CASSLARGDEQFF.

This clone has just a few counts. The gene calls are TRBV10-3 and TRBJ2-7; D remains ambiguous. Germline CDR1 is ENHRY and CDR2 is SYGVKD. Trimming stripped 2 bases from V and 5 bases from J, with 7 bases between. There are 12 residues in the CDR3. The CDR3 region has the DNA TGTGCCATCAGTGAGCGAGCAGACGAGCAGTACTTC. This gives the protein CAISERADEQYF.

This chain connects TRBV7-9 to TRBJ2-7, with D perhaps matching TRBD1 or TRBD2 (5 bases each). The CDR3 is 15 amino acids. From germline, CDR1 is SEHNR and CDR2 FQNEAQ (reference sequence). Deletions cut 4 bases from V and 5 bases from J, with 18 bases between. Written as DNA, the CDR3 is TGTGCCAGCAGCTCGGCGTGGGGGTGGAAGGACGAGCAGTACTTC. It yields the protein CASSSAWGWKDEQYF.

The chain has TRBV6-5 and TRBJ1-1, with D perhaps TRBD1 (6 bases). CDR1 and CDR2 (germline): MNHEY, SVGAGI. Trimming took off 0 bases at V and 4 bases at J, with 12 bases between the two ends. The CDR3 is made up of 15 amino acids. The CDR3 reads CASSYSRGTGTEAFF. The CDR3 region has the DNA TGTGCCAGCAGTTACTCTAGGGGGACGGGCACTGAAGCTTTCTTT.

This chain joins TRBV20-1 and TRBJ2-3, with D unclear. The V end was cut by 7 bases, the J end by 4 bases, with 9 bases between. CDR1 and CDR2 (germline): DFQATT, SNEGSKA (reference sequence). CDR3 length equals 11 residues. CDR3 sequence: CSVNRADTQYF. In DNA, the CDR3 is TGCAGTGTCAATAGAGCAGATACGCAGTATTTT.

The chain combines TRBV29-1 with TRBJ2-3; D might be TRBD1 (6 bases). Germline CDR1 and CDR2: SQVTM and ANQGSEA. This CDR3 is 13 amino acids long. V dropped 3 bases and J dropped 2 bases, with 9 bases sitting between them. The CDR3 is CSVDRGNTDTQYF. The CDR3 DNA sequence: TGCAGCGTTGACAGGGGAAACACAGATACGCAGTATTTT.

This clone was detected only a few times. V and J are TRBV9 and TRBJ2-3; 11 bases map to TRBD2. The CDR3 sequence is 18 residues long. CDR1 and CDR2 from the germline V gene are SGDLS and YYNGEE. V lost 5 bases, J lost 2 bases, and 13 bases stayed unmatched. In DNA form, the CDR3 reads TGTGCCAGCAGTCGCAGGCGAGAACTAGCGGGAGACACAGATACGCAGTATTTT. It yields the protein CASSRRRELAGDTDTQYF.

The rearrangement joins TRBV2 to TRBJ2-1, with TRBD2 matching 9 bases. The CDR3 consists of 16 residues. Looked up from germline, CDR1 is SNHLY and CDR2 is FYNNEI. Trimming removed 10 bases from V and 0 bases from J; junction bases left unmatched: 10. The CDR3 loop is CATLPGTSRSYNEQFF. The CDR3 DNA follows: TGTGCCACCCTACCCGGGACTAGCCGCTCCTACAATGAGCAGTTCTTC. Filled out from reference TRBV2 and TRBJ2-1, the complete variable domain reads EPEVTQTPSHQVTQMGQEVILRCVPISNHLYFYWYRQILGQKVEFLVSFYNNEISEKSEIFDDQFSVERPDGSNFTLKIRSTKLEDSAMYFCATLPGTSRSYNEQFFGPGTRLTVL.

This sequence joins TRBV5-1 and TRBJ1-4; 8 bases line up with TRBD1. V dropped 0 bases and J dropped 7; count of bases not matched to a gene: 5. CDR3 length equals 15 residues. Germline V gives CDR1 SGHRS, CDR2 YFSETQ. This CDR3 reads CASSLAPTGGEKLFF. The CDR3 coding sequence is TGCGCCAGCAGCTTGGCCCCCACAGGGGGTGAAAAACTGTTTTTT.

This chain uses TRBV5-1 with TRBJ2-5; 8 nucleotides align to TRBD1. The germline gives CDR1 SGHRS, CDR2 YFSETQ. There are 16 residues in the CDR3. The V segment lost 1 base and the J segment 4 bases; nucleotides outside the gene matches: 9. The CDR3 spells CASSLSPQGAVETQYF. CDR3 sequence (DNA): TGCGCCAGCAGCTTGTCTCCCCAGGGGGCCGTAGAGACCCAGTACTTC. The entire variable domain, with the rest obtained from reference TRBV5-1 and TRBJ2-5, is as follows: KAGVTQTPRYLIKTRGQQVTLSCSPISGHRSVSWYQQTPGQGLQFLFEYFSETQRNKGNFPGRFSGRQFSNSRSEMNVSTLELGDSALYLCASSLSPQGAVETQYFGPGTRLLVL.

This chain joins TRBV5-5 and TRBJ2-7, with D perhaps TRBD2 (6 bases). Germline V gene data show CDR1 as SGHKS and CDR2 as YYEKEE (reference sequence). CDR3 length: 15 amino acids. Deletions cut 2 bases from V and 5 bases from J, with 17 bases between. In DNA form, the CDR3 reads TGTGCCAGCAGCTTTCACCCGGGACTGGGCGACGAGCAGTACTTC. Translating gives CASSFHPGLGDEQYF.

V and J are TRBV2 and TRBJ1-1; D not resolved. The CDR3 loop spans 13 amino acids. Germline V gives CDR1 SNHLY, CDR2 FYNNEI. V was trimmed by 0 bases and J by 10 bases, leaving 12 bases between them. The CDR3 DNA is TGTGCCAGCAGTGAAGCGGTCTTTTATGGAGCTTTCTTT. Translated: CASSEAVFYGAFF.

The chain carries TRBV6-5 and TRBJ2-2, with TRBD2 identical over 8 bases. From germline, CDR1 is MNHEY and CDR2 SVGAGI. This CDR3 has 15 residues. Trimming at V came to 5 bases and at J to 7 bases, leaving 9 bases not matched to a gene. CDR3 residues: CASSRSGGAVGELFF. As DNA, the CDR3 is TGTGCCAGCAGTAGATCCGGGGGGGCCGTCGGGGAGCTGTTTTTT.

The CDR3 protein is CASSFSRGQGTHNEQFF. The CDR3, as DNA: TGTGCCAGCAGCTTTAGCCGGGGACAGGGGACTCACAATGAGCAGTTCTTC. The chain links TRBV7-3 to TRBJ2-1; 10 bases are shared with TRBD1. Trimming took 3 bases from V and 5 from J; bases not matched to a gene: 10. This CDR3 is 17 amino acids long. From germline, CDR1 is SGHTA and CDR2 FQGTGA.

This chain joins TRBV6-1 and TRBJ2-2; D ambiguous. Germline loops: CDR1 MNHNS, CDR2 SASEGT. There are 13 residues in the CDR3. V was pared by 5 bases and J by 4 bases, with 8 bases between. The CDR3 loop is CASSKTPTGELFF. The CDR3 DNA reads as TGTGCCAGCAGTAAGACCCCCACCGGGGAGCTGTTTTTT.

This chain uses TRBV6-1 with TRBJ1-5; D gene ambiguous. The CDR3 contains 14 residues. Between the trimmed V and J ends, which lost 3 bases and 0 bases, there was a span of 6 bases. Germline V CDR1 and CDR2: MNHNS, SASEGT. Written as DNA, the CDR3 is TGTGCCAGCAGTGAGGGGATTAGCAATCAGCCCCAGCATTTT. Its translation: CASSEGISNQPQHF.